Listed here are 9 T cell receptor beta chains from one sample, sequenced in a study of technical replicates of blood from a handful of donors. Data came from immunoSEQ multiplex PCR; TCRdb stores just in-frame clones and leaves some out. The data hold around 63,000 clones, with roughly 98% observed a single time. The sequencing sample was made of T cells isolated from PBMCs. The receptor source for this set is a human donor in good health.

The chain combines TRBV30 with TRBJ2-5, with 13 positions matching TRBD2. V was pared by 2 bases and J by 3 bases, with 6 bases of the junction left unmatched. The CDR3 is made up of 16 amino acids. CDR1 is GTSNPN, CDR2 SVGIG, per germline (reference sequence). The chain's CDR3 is CAWSRPGTSGKETQYF. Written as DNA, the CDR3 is TGTGCCTGGAGTCGACCCGGGACTAGCGGGAAAGAGACCCAGTACTTC.

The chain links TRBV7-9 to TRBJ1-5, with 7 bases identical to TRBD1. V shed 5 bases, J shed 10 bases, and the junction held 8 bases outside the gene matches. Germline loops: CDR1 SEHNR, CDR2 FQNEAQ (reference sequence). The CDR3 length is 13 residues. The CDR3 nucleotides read TGTGCCAGCAGCCGACAGGGCCGGGAACCCCAGCATTTT. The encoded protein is CASSRQGREPQHF.

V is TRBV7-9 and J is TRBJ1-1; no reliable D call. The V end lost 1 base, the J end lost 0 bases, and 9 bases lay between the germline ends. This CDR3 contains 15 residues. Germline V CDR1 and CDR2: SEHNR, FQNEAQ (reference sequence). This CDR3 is CASSLVAILNTEAFF. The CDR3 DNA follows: TGTGCCAGCAGCTTAGTGGCCATTCTGAACACTGAAGCTTTCTTT.

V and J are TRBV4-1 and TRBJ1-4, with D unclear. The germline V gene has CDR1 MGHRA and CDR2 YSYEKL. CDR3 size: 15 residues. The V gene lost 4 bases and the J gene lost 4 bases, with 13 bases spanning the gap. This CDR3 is CASSPRRENNEKLFF. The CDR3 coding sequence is TGCGCCAGCAGCCCTCGTCGAGAGAATAATGAAAAACTGTTTTTT.

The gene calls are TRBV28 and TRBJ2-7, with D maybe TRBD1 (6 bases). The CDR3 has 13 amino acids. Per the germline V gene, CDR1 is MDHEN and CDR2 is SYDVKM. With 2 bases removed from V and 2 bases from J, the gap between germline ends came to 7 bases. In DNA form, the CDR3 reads TGTGCCAGCAGTTTAGGGGGCCCCTACGAGCAGTACTTC. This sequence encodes CASSLGGPYEQYF.

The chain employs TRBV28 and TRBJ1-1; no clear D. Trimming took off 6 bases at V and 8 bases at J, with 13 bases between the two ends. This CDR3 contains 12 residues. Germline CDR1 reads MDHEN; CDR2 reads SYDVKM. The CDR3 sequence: CASSPKSREAFF. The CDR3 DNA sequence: TGTGCCAGCAGCCCGAAGTCTAGAGAAGCTTTCTTT.

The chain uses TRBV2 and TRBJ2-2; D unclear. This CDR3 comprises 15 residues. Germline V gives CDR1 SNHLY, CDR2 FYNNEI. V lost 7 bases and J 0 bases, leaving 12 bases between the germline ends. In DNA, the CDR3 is TGTGCCAGCAATGGTCTAAGTGCGAACACCGGGGAGCTGTTTTTT. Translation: CASNGLSANTGELFF.

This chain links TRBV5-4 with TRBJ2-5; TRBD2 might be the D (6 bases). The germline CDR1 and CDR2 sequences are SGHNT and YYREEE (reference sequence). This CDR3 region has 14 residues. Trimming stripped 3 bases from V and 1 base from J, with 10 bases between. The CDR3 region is CASSSAGIQETQYF. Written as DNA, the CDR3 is TGTGCCAGCAGCTCAGCGGGCATCCAAGAGACCCAGTACTTC.

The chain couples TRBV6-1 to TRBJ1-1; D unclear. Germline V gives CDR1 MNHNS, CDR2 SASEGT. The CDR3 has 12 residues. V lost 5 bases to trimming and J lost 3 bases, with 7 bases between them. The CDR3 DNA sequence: TGTGCCAGCAGTCGGAGTGACACTGAAGCTTTCTTT. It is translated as CASSRSDTEAFF.